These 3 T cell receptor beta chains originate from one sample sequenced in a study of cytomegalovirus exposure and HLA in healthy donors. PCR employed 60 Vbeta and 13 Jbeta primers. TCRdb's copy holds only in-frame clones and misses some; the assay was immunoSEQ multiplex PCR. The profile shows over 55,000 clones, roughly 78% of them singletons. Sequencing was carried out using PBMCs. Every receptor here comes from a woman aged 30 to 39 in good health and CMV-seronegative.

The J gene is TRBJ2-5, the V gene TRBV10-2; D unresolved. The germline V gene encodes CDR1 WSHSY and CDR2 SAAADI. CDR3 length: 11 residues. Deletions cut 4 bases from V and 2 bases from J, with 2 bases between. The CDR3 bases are TGCGCCAGCAGTGCTCAAGAGACCCAGTACTTC. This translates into CASSAQETQYF.

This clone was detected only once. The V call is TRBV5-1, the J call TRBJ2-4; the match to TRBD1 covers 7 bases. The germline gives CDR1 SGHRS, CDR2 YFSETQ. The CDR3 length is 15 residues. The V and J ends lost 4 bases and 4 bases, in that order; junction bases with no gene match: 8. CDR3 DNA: TGCGCCAGCAGCCCGCCCGGGACAGCTAAAAACATTCAGTACTTC. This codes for CASSPPGTAKNIQYF.

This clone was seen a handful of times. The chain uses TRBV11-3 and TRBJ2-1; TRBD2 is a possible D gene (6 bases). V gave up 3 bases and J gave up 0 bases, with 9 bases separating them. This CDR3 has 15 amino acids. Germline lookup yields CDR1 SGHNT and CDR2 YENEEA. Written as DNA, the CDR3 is TGTGCCAGCAGCTTTAGCGGAAGCTCCTACAATGAGCAGTTCTTC. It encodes CASSFSGSSYNEQFF.